The clone carrying this T cell receptor beta chain was seen a few times. Its target is not known. As part of library construction, unique molecular identifiers were attached to individual cDNA molecules. From the 5' RACE reads, TCRdb called clonotypes with MiXCR, one entry per CDR3 protein. This sample has 32,000 or so distinct CDR3 sequences; more than 5% occur once, and the top ten carry 14%. The sample comes from a study of early T cells in non-severe SARS-CoV-2 infection. Study-wide background: Sequencing input comprised bulk RNA from unsorted whole blood; chain pairing was not available. Findings and limits, study-wide: Database matching using VDJdb favored anti-spike CD8 responses, with private and CD4 specificities left missing.

From germline, CDR1 is MRHNA and CDR2 SNTAGT. This CDR3 region has 13 residues. Trimming took off 2 bases at V and 3 bases at J, with 4 bases between the two ends. The sequence was collected from an adult who was a healthcare worker with PCR-confirmed SARS-CoV-2 infection or an uninfected control (not recorded which). The chain combines TRBV6-4 with TRBJ2-2; unclear D gene. Sequences were obtained from whole blood. DNA of the CDR3: TGTGCCAGCAGTGACAGGGACACCGGGGAGCTGTTTTTT. It translates to CASSDRDTGELFF.